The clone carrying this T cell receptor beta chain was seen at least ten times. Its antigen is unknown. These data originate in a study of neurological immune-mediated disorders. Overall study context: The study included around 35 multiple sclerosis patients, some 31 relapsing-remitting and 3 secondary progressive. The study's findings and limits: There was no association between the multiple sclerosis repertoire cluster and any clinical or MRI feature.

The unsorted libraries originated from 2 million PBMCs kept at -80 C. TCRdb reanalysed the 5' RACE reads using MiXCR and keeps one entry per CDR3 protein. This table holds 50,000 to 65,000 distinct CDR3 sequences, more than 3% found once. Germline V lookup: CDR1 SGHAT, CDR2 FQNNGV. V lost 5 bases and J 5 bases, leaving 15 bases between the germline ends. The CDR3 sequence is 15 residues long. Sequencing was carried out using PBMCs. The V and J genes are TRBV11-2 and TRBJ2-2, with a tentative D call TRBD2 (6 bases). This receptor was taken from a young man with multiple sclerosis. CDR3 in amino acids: CASSLTGGMTGELFF. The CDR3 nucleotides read TGTGCCAGCAGCCTAACTGGGGGGATGACCGGGGAGCTGTTTTTT.